These T cell receptor beta chains were read from a single sample in a study of T cells in Graves' hyperthyroidism and ophthalmopathy. TCRdb re-called the multiplex PCR reads with MiXCR, one entry per CDR3 protein. The sample holds approximately 630,000 distinct CDR3 sequences, roughly 15% seen once. The sequenced material came from blood. The origin of the receptors is a woman in her thirties with Graves' hyperthyroidism. Each CDR3 is given with its conserved first and last residue. The D gene is left open where the match is weak. Clone sizes are given selectively: once, few, many, or a class where the clone is expanded.

clone_size	j_call	d_call	v_call	cdr3_nt	cdr3_aa
many	TRBJ2-7	NA	TRBV6-5	TGTGCCAGCAGTTACTCGCCGGTAGGGTTTGGGGAGCAGTACTTC	CASSYSPVGFGEQYF
few	TRBJ2-7	TRBD2	TRBV20-1	TGCAGTGCTAGAGATTTGGCGGGAGCGGGAGGGGCCTATGGGTCCTACGAGCAGTACTTC	CSARDLAGAGGAYGSYEQYF
many	TRBJ2-3	TRBD1	TRBV12-3/TRBV12-4	TGTGCCAGCAGGAAGACAGGGGTCAACACAGATACGCAGTATTTT	CASRKTGVNTDTQYF
many	TRBJ2-1	NA	TRBV27	TGTGCCAGCACGCAGGGCAATGAGCAGTTCTTC	CASTQGNEQFF
many	TRBJ2-1	TRBD2	TRBV7-2	TGTGCCAGCAGCTTATGGGGACTAGCCTCATCCGAGCAGTTCTTC	CASSLWGLASSEQFF
NA	TRBJ2-1	NA	TRBV9	TGTGCCAGCAGCGTCGACCAGGGGGGGGACTACAATGAGCAGTTCTTC	CASSVDQGGDYNEQFF
NA	TRBJ2-5	TRBD2	TRBV7-6	TGTGCCAGCTCCTCTCGTTTGGGGGGGGAGACCCAGTACTTC	CASSSRLGGETQYF
many	TRBJ1-2	NA	TRBV9	TGTGCCAGCAGCGGACAGGATTATGGCTACACCTTC	CASSGQDYGYTF
many	TRBJ1-5	TRBD1	TRBV7-2	TGTGCCAGCAGCGTAGGGACAGCGGGGCAGCCCCAGCATTTT	CASSVGTAGQPQHF
many	TRBJ2-3	NA	TRBV20-1	TGCAGTGCTCAGTGGCCAGATACGCAGTATTTT	CSAQWPDTQYF
NA	TRBJ2-3	TRBD2	TRBV30	TGTGCCTGGGGGGGGGGGACTAGCGGGAGTACAGATACGCAGTATTTT	CAWGGGTSGSTDTQYF
many	TRBJ2-1	TRBD2	TRBV20-1	TGCAGTGCTAGAGGACTAGCGGTCCCTAGAGGCAATGAGCAGTTCTTC	CSARGLAVPRGNEQFF
many	TRBJ2-3	TRBD1	TRBV7-6	TGTGCCAGCAGCTTAGACAGGGGGCTGACAGATACGCAGTATTTT	CASSLDRGLTDTQYF
many	TRBJ2-1	NA	TRBV13	TGTGCCACCTTACTAGGCAGCTCCTACAATGAGCAGTTCTTC	CATLLGSSYNEQFF
many	TRBJ1-2	NA	TRBV12-3/TRBV12-4	TGTGCCAGCAGTTTAGGGTTTTCCTATGGCTACACCTTC	CASSLGFSYGYTF
many	TRBJ1-2	NA	TRBV28	TGTGCCAGCAGTCCCTCCGGGGGAGGCTATGGCTACACCTTC	CASSPSGGGYGYTF
many	TRBJ2-2	NA	TRBV28	TGTGCCAGCAGTTTAAAACGATCTACTAGGGAGCTGTTTTTT	CASSLKRSTRELFF
many	TRBJ2-5	TRBD1	TRBV6-2/TRBV6-3	TGTGCCAGCAGTTACTGGGACAGTCAAGAGACCCAGTACTTC	CASSYWDSQETQYF
many	TRBJ2-1	NA	TRBV14	TGTGCCAGCAGCCAAGATCCCAGGATGGAGCAGTTCTTC	CASSQDPRMEQFF
many	TRBJ2-7	TRBD1	TRBV12-3/TRBV12-4	TGTGCCAGCAGTCCCTCTACAGGGGGCGAGCAGTACTTC	CASSPSTGGEQYF
many	TRBJ2-3	TRBD2	TRBV15	TGTGCCACCAGCTCAGGGACTAGCGGGATCACAGATACGCAGTATTTT	CATSSGTSGITDTQYF
many	TRBJ1-5	NA	TRBV6-2/TRBV6-3	TGTGCCAGCAGCTCGGACGTTAGCAATCAGCCCCAGCATTTT	CASSSDVSNQPQHF
NA	TRBJ1-4	NA	TRBV5-5	TGTGCCAGCAGCTTGGAGGCGAACCAGAATGAAAAACTGTTTTTT	CASSLEANQNEKLFF
NA	TRBJ1-5	NA	TRBV19	TGTGCCAGTAGTATAGCACCGGATAATCAGCCCCAGCATTTT	CASSIAPDNQPQHF
many	TRBJ2-1	TRBD2	TRBV27	TGTGCCAGCAGACTAGCGGGAGGGCTTGGGAGTGAGCAGTTCTTC	CASRLAGGLGSEQFF
few	TRBJ2-1	NA	TRBV3-1	TGTGCCAGCAGCAAAGGTTATCTCGGTGAGCAGTTCTTC	CASSKGYLGEQFF
many	TRBJ1-1	NA	TRBV20-1	TGCAGTGCTAGAGACACGACGAACACTGAAGCTTTCTTT	CSARDTTNTEAFF
few	TRBJ2-5	TRBD1	TRBV29-1	TGCAGCGGAACGCTGACAGGGGGAGGCAAAGGGACCCAGTACTTC	CSGTLTGGGKGTQYF
many	TRBJ2-5	TRBD2	TRBV29-1	TGCAGCGTAGCGGGAGGAGGGGAGACCCAGTACTTC	CSVAGGGETQYF
many	TRBJ1-1	TRBD1	TRBV6-8	TGTGCCAGCAGCAAGACAGGGGGGTGGAGGAACACTGAAGCTTTCTTT	CASSKTGGWRNTEAFF
NA	TRBJ1-2	NA	TRBV4-1	TGCGCCAGCAGCCAAGGTCGGCAGGGAGGGTATGGCTACACCTTC	CASSQGRQGGYGYTF
NA	TRBJ2-7	TRBD1	TRBV27	TGTGCCACCGCTGACTCGGGGACAGGTCCCTACGAGCAGTACTTC	CATADSGTGPYEQYF
few	TRBJ2-2	NA	TRBV24-1	TGTGCCACCAGTGATACAGGGACCTACACCGGGGAGCTGTTTTTT	CATSDTGTYTGELFF
NA	TRBJ1-1	TRBD1	TRBV12-3/TRBV12-4	TGTGCCAGCAGTGTAGGGGGGACAGGGGAGACTGAAGCTTTCTTT	CASSVGGTGETEAFF
many	TRBJ2-1	TRBD1	TRBV10-3	TGTGCCACACGAGAGGGGGCTACCTACAATGAGCAGTTCTTC	CATREGATYNEQFF
NA	TRBJ1-1	NA	TRBV5-1	TGCGCCAGCAGCCCCGGTCGGGGTTTCACTGAAGCTTTCTTT	CASSPGRGFTEAFF
NA	TRBJ1-3	NA	TRBV29-1	TGCAGCGTTGTAGTTGACTCTGGAAACACCATATATTTT	CSVVVDSGNTIYF